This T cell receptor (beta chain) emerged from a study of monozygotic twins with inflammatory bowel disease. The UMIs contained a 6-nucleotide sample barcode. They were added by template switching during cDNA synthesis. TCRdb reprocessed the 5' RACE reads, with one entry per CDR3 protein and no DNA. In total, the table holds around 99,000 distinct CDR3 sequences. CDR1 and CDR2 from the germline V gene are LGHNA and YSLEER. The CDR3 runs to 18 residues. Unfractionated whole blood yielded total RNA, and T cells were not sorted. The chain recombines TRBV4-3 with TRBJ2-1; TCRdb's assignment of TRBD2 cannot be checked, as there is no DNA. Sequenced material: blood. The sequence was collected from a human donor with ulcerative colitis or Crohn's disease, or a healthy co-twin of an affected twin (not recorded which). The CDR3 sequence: CASSQETSGYGSYNEQFF.